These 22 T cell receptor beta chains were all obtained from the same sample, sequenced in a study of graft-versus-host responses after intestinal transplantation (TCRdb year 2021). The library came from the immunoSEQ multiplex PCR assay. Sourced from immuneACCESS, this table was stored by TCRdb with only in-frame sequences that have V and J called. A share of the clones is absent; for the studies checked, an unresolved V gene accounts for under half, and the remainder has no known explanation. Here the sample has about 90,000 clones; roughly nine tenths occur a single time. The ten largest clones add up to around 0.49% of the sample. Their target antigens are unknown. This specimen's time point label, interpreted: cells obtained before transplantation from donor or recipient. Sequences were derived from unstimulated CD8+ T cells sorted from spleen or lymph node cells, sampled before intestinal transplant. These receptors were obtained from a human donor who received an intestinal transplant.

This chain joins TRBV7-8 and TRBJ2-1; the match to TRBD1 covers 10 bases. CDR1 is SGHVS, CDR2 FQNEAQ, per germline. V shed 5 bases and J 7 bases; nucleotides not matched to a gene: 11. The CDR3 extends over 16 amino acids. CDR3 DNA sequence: TGTGCCAGCAGCCTCTGGGCCGGGACAGGGGTTAATGAGCAGTTCTTC. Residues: CASSLWAGTGVNEQFF.

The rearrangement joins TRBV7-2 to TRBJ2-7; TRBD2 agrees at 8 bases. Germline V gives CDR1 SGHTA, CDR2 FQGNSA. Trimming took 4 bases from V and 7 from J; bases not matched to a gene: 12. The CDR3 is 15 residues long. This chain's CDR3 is CASSSTLAGGSEQYF. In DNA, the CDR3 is TGTGCCAGCAGCTCGACCCTAGCGGGCGGCAGTGAGCAGTACTTC.

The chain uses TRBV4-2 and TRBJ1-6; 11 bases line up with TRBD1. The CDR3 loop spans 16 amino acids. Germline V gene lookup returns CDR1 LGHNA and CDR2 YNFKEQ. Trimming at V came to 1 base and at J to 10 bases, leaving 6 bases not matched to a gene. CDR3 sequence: CASSQVRTGGWSPLHF. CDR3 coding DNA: TGTGCCAGCAGCCAAGTCCGGACAGGGGGCTGGTCACCCCTCCACTTT.

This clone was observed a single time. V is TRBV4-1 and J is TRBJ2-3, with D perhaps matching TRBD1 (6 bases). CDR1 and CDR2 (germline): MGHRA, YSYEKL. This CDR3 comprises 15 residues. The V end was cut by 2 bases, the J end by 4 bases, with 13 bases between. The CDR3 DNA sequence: TGCGCCAGCAGCCAACGCAACAGGGACGCAGATACGCAGTATTTT. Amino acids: CASSQRNRDADTQYF.

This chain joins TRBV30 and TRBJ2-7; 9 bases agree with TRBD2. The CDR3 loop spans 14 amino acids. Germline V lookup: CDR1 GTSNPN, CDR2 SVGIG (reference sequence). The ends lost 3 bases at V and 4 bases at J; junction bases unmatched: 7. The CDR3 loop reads CAWREREEEYEQYF. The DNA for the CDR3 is TGTGCCTGGAGGGAGCGGGAGGAGGAGTACGAGCAGTACTTC.

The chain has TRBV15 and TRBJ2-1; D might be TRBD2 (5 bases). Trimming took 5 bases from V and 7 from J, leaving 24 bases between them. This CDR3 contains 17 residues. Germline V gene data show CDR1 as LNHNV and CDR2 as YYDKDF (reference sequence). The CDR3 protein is CATSQTVGGGFRNEQFF. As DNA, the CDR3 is TGTGCCACCAGCCAAACGGTAGGAGGCGGGTTTAGGAATGAGCAGTTCTTC.

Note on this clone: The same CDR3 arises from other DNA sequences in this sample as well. This chain's CDR3 is CSVERAYNEQFF. The CDR3 DNA reads TGCAGCGTTGAAAGAGCTTACAATGAGCAGTTCTTC. The chain uses TRBV29-1 and TRBJ2-1, with D unclear. Trimming cost V 2 bases and J 4 bases, with 6 bases left between them. CDR1 SQVTM and CDR2 ANQGSEA come from the germline V gene. The CDR3 is made up of 12 amino acids.

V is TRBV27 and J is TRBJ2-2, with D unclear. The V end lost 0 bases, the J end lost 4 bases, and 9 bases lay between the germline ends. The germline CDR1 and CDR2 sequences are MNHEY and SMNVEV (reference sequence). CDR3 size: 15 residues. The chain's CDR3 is CASSLSGRSTGELFF. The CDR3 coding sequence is TGTGCCAGCAGTTTATCGGGCAGATCCACCGGGGAGCTGTTTTTT.

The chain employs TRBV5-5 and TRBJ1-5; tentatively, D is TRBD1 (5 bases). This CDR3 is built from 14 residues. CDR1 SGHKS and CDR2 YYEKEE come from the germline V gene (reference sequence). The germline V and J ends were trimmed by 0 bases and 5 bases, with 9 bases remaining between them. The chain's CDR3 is CASSLGGLDQPQHF. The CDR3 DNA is TGTGCCAGCAGCTTGGGGGGACTGGATCAGCCCCAGCATTTT.

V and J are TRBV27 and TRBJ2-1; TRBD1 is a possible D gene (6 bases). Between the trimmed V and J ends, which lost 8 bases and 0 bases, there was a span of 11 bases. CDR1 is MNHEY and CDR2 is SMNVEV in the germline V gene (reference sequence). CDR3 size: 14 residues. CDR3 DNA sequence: TGTGCCAGCCGTACAGGGATCTCCTACAATGAGCAGTTCTTC. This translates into CASRTGISYNEQFF.

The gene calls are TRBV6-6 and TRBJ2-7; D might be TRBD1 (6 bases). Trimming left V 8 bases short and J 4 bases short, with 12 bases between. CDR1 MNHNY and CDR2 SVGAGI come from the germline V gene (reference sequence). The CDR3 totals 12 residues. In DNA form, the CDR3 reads TGTGCCAGCGCGACAGGCTCGTACGAGCAGTACTTC. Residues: CASATGSYEQYF.

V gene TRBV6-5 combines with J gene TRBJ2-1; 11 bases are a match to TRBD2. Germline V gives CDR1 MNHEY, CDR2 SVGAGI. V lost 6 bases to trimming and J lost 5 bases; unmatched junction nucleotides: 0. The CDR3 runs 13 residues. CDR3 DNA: TGTGCCAGCAGACTAGCGGGAGACAATGAGCAGTTCTTC. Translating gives CASRLAGDNEQFF.

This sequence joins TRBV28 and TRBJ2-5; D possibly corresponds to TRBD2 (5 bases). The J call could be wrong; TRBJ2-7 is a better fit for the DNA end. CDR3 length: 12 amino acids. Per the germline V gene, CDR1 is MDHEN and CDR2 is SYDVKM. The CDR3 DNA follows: TGTGCCAGCACCGACTATACCTACGAGCAGTACTTC. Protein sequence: CASTDYTYEQYF.

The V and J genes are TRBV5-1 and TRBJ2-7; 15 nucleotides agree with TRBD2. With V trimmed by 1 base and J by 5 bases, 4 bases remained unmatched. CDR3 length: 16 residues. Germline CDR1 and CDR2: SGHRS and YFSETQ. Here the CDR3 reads CASSLSRTSGRDEQYF. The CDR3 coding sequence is TGCGCCAGCAGCTTGTCCCGGACTAGCGGGAGGGACGAGCAGTACTTC.

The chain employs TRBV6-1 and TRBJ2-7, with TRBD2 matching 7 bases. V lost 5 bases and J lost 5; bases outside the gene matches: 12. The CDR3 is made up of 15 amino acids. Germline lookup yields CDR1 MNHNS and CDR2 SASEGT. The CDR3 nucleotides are TGTGCCAGCAGTCCCCGGACTAGAACAGTCAACGAGCAGTACTTC. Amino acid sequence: CASSPRTRTVNEQYF.

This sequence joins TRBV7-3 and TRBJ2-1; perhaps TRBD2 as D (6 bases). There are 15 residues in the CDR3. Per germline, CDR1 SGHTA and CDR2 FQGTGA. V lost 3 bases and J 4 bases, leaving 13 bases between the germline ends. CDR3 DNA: TGTGCCAGCAGCTTGAGCGGCGGGATTTACAATGAGCAGTTCTTC. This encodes CASSLSGGIYNEQFF.

The CDR3 sequence is CASKSGIAFF. CDR3 coding DNA: TGTGCCAGCAAGTCAGGGATAGCTTTCTTT. V is TRBV2 and J is TRBJ1-1; a possible D gene is TRBD1 (5 bases). V gave up 7 bases and J gave up 10 bases, with 10 bases separating them. This CDR3 is 10 amino acids long. Per germline, CDR1 SNHLY and CDR2 FYNNEI. Combining the CDR3 with reference TRBV2 and TRBJ1-1 gives the whole variable domain EPEVTQTPSHQVTQMGQEVILRCVPISNHLYFYWYRQILGQKVEFLVSFYNNEISEKSEIFDDQFSVERPDGSNFTLKIRSTKLEDSAMYFCASKSGIAFFGQGTRLTVV.

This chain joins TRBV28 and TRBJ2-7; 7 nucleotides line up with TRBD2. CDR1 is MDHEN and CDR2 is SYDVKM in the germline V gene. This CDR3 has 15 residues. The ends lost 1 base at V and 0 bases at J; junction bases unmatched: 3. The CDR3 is CASSLSGGSSYEQYF. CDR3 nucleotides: TGTGCCAGCAGTTTATCGGGAGGCAGCTCCTACGAGCAGTACTTC.

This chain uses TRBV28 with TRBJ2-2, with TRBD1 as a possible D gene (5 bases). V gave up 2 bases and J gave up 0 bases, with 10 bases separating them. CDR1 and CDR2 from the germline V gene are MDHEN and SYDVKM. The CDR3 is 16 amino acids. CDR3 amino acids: CASSLVVGANTGELFF. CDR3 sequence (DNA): TGTGCCAGCAGTTTAGTAGTAGGGGCGAACACCGGGGAGCTGTTTTTT.

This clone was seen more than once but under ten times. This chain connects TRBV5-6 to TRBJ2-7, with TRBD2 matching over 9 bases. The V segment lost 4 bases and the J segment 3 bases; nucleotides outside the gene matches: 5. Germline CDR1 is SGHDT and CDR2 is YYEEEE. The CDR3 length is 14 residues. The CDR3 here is CASSIAGAHYEQYF. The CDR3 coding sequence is TGTGCCAGCAGCATAGCGGGAGCTCACTACGAGCAGTACTTC.

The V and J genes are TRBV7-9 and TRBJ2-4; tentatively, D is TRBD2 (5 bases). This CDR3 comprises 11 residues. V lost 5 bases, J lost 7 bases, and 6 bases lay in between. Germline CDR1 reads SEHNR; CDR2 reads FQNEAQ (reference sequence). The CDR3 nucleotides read TGTGCCAGCAGCGCGGGTAACATTCAGTACTTC. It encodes CASSAGNIQYF.

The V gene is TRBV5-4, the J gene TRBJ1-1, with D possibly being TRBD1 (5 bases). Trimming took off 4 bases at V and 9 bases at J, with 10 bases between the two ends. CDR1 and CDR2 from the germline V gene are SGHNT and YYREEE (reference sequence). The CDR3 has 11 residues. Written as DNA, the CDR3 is TGTGCCAGCAGCGCGACAGAAAAAGCTTTCTTT. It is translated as CASSATEKAFF.